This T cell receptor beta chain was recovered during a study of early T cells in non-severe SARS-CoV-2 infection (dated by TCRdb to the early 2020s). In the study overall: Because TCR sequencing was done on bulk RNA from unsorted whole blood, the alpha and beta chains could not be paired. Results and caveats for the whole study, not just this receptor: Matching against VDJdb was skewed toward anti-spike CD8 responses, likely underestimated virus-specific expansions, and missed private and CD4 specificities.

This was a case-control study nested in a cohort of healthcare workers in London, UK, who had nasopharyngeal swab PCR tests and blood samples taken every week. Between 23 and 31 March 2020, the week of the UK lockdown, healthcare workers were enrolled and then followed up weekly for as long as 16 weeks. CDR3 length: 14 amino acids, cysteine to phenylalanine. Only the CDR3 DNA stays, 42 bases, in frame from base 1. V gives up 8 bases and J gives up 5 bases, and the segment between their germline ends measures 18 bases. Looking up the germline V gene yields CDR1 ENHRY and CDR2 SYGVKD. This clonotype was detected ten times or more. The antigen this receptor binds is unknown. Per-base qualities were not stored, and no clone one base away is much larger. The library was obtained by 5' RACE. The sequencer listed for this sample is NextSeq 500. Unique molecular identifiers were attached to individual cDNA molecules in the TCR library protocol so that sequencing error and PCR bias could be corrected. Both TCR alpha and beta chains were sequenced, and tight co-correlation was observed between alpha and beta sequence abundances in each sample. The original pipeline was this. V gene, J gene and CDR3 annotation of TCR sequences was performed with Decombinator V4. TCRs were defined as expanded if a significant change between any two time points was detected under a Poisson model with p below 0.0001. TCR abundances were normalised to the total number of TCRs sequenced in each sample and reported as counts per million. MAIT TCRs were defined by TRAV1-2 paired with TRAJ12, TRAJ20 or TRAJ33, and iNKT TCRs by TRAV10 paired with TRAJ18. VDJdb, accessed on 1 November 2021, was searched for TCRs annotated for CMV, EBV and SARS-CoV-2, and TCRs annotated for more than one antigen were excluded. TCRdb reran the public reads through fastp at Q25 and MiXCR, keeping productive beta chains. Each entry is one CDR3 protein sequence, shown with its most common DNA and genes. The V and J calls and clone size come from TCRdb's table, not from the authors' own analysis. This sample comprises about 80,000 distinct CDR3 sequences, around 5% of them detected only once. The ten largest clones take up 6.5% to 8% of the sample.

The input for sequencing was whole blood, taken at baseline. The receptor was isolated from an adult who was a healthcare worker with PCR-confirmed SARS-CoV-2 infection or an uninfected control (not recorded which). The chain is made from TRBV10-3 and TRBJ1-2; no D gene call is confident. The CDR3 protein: CAIGSIPGLYGYTF. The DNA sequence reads TGTGCCATCGGGTCTATACCGGGCCTATATGGCTACACCTTC.